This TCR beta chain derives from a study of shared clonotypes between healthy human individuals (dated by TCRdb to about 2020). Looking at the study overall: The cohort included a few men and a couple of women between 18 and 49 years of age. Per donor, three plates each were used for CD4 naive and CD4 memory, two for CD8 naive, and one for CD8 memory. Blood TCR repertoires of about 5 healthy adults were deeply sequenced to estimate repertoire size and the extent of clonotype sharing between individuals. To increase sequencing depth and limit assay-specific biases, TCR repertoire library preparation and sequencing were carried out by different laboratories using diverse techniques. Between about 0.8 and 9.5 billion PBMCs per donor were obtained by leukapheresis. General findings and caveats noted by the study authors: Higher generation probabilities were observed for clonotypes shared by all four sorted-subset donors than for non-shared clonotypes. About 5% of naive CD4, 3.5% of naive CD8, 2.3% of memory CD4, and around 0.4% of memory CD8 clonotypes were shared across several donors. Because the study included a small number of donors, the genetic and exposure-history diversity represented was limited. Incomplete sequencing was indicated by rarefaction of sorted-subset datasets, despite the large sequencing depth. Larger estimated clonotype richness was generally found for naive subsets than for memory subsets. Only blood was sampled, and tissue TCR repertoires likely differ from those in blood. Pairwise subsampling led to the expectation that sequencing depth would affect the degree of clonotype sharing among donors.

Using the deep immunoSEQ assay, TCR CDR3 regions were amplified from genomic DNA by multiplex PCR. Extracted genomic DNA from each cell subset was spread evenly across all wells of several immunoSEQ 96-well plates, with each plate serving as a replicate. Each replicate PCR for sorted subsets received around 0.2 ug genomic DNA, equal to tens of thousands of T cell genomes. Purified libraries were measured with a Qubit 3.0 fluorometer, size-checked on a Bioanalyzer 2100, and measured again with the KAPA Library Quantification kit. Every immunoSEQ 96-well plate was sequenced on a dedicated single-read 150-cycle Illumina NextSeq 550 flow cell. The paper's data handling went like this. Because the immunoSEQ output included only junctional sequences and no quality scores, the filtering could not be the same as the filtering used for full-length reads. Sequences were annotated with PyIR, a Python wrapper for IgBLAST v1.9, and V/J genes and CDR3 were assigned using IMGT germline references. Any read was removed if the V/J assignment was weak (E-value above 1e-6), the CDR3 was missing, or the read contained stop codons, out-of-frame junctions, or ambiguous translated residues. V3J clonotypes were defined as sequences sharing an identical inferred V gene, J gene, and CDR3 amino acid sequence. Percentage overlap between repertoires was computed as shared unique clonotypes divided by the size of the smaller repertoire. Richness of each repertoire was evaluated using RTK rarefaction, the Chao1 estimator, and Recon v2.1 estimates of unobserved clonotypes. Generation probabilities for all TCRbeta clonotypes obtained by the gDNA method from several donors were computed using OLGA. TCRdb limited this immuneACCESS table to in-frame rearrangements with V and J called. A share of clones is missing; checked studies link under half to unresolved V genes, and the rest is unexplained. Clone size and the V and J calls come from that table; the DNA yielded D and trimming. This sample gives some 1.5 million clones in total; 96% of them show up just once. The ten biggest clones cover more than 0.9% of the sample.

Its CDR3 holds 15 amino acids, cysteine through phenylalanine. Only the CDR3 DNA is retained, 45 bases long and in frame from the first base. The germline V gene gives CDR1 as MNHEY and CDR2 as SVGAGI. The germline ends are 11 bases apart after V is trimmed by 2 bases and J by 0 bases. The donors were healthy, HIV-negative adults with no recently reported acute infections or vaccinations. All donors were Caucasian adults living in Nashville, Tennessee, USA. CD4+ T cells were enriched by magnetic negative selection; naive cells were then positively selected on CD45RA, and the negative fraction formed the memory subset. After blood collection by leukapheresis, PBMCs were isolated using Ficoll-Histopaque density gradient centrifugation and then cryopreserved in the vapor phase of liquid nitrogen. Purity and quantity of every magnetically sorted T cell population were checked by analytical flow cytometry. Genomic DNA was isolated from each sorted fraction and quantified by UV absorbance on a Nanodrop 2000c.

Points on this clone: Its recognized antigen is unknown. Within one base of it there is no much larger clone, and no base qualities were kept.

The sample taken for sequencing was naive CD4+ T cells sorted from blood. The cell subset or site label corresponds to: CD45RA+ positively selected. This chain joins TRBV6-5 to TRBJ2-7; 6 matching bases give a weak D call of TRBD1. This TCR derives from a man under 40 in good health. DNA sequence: TGTGCCAGCAGTTACCGGACAGATTTCTCCTACGAGCAGTACTTC. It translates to CASSYRTDFSYEQYF.